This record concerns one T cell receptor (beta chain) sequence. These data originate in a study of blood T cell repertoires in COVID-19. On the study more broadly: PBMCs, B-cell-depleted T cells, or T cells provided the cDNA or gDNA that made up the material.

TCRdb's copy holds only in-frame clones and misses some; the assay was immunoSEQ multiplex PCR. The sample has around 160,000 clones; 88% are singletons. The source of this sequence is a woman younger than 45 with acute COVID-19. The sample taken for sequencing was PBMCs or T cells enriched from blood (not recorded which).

CDR3 in amino acids: CASRKGQGYNEQFF. For the CDR3, the DNA is TGTGCCAGTAGGAAAGGACAGGGCTACAATGAGCAGTTCTTC. This sequence joins TRBV19 and TRBJ2-1; TRBD1 aligns across 8 bases. Trimming took 6 bases from V and 3 from J; bases not matched to a gene: 4. The CDR3 contains 14 residues. The V gene's germline CDR1 is LNHDA and CDR2 SQIVND (reference sequence).